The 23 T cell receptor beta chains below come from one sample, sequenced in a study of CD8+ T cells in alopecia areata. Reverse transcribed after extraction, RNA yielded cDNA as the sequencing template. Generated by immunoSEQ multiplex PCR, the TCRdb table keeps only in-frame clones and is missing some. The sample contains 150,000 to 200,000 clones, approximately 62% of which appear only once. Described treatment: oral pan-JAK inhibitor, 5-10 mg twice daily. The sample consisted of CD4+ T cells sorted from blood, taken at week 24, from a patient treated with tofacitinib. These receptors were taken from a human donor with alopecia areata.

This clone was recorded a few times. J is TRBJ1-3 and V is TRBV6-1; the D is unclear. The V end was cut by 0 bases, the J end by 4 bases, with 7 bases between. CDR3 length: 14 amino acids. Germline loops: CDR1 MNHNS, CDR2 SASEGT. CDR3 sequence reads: CASSEASFGNTIYF. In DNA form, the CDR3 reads TGTGCCAGCAGTGAAGCGTCCTTCGGAAACACCATATATTTT.

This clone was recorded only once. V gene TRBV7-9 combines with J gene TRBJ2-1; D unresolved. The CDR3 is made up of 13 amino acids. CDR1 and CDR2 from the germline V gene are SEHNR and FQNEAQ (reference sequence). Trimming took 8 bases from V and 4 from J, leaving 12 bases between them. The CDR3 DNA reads TGTGCCAGCCATCTTGCCGGTTACAATGAGCAGTTCTTC. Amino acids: CASHLAGYNEQFF.

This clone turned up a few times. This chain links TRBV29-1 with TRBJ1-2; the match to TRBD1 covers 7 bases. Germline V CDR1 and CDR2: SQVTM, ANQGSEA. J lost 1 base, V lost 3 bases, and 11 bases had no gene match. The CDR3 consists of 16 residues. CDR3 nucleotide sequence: TGCAGCGTTGACAACACCGGGCGGGACAGTAACTATGGCTACACCTTC. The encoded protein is CSVDNTGRDSNYGYTF.

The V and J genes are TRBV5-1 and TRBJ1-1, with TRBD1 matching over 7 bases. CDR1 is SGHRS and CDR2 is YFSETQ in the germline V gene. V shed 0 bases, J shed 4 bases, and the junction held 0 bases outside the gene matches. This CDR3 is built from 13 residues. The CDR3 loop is CASSLDRGTEAFF. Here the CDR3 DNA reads TGCGCCAGCAGCTTGGACAGGGGCACTGAAGCTTTCTTT.

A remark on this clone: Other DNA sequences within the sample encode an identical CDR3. The CDR3 DNA reads as TGTGCCTGGAGTGTAGACAATAGCAATCAGCCCCAGCATTTT. Residues: CAWSVDNSNQPQHF. V and J are TRBV30 and TRBJ1-5; D uncertain. V dropped 0 bases and J dropped 0 bases, with 6 bases sitting between them. Germline V gene data show CDR1 as GTSNPN and CDR2 as SVGIG (reference sequence). The CDR3 totals 14 residues. The entire variable domain, with the rest obtained from reference TRBV30 and TRBJ1-5, is as follows: SQTIHQWPATLVQPVGSPLSLECTVEGTSNPNLYWYRQAAGRGLQLLFYSVGIGQISSEVPQNLSASRPQDRQFILSSKKLLLSDSGFYLCAWSVDNSNQPQHFGDGTRLSIL.

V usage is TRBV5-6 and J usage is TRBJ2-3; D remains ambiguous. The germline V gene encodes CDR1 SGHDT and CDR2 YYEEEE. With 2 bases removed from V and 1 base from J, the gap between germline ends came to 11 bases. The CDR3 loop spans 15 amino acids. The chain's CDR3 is CASSFRAQRTDTQYF. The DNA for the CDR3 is TGTGCCAGCAGCTTTCGGGCACAACGCACAGATACGCAGTATTTT.

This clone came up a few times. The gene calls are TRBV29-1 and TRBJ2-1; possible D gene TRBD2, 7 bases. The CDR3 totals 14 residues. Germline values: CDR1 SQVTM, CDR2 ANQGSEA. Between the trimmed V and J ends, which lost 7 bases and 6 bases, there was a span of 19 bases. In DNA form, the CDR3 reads TGCAGCGCCCAAGGGGGGGGTCGCGGCAATGAGCAGTTCTTC. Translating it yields CSAQGGGRGNEQFF.

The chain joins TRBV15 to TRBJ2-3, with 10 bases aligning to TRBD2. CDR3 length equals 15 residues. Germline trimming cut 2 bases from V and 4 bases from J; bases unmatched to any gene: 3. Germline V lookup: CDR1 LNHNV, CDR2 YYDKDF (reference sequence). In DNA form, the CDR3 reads TGTGCCACCAGCAGACTAGCGGGGGTATCAGATACGCAGTATTTT. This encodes CATSRLAGVSDTQYF.

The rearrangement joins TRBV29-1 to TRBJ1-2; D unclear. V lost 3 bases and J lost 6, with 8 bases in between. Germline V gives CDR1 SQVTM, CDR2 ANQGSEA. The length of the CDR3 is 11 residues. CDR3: CSVDGLDGYTF. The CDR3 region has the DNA TGCAGCGTTGACGGGCTCGATGGCTACACCTTC.

The CDR3 region is CASSHRSYGYTF. CDR3 nucleotide sequence: TGCGCCAGCAGCCACAGGAGCTATGGCTACACCTTC. The V gene is TRBV4-1, the J gene TRBJ1-2, with D unresolved. Germline lookup yields CDR1 MGHRA and CDR2 YSYEKL. The CDR3 contains 12 residues. V shed 3 bases and J shed 4 bases, with 6 bases lying between them.

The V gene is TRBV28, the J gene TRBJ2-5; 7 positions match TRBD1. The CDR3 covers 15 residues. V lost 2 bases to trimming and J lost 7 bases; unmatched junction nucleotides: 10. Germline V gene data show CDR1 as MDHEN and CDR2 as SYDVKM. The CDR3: CASSLPGTAVGTQYF. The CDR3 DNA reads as TGTGCCAGCAGTTTACCCGGGACAGCCGTGGGGACCCAGTACTTC.

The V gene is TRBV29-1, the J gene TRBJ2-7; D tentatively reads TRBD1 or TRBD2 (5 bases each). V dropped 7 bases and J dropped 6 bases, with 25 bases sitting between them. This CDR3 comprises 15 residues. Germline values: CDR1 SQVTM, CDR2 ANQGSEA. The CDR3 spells CSAPSRDPRGSEQYF. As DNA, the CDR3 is TGCAGCGCTCCGTCCCGGGACCCCAGAGGCAGCGAGCAGTACTTC.

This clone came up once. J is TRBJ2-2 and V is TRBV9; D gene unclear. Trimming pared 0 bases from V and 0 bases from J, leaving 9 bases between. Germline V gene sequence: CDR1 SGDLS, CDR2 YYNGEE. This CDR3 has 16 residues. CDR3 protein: CASSVETASNTGELFF. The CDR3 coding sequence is TGTGCCAGCAGCGTAGAAACAGCCTCGAACACCGGGGAGCTGTTTTTT.

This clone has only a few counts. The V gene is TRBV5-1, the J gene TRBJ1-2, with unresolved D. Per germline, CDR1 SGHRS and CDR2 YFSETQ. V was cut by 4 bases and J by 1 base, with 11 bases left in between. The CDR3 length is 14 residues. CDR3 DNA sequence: TGCGCCAGCAGCGCCGAGAGGATTAACTATGGCTACACCTTC. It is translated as CASSAERINYGYTF.

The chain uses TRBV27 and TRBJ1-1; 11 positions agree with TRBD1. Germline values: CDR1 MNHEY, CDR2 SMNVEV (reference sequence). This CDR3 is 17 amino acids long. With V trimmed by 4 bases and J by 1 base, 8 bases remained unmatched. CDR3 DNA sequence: TGTGCCAGCAGTTCCAGGACAGGGGGCGCATGGAACACTGAAGCTTTCTTT. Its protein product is CASSSRTGGAWNTEAFF.

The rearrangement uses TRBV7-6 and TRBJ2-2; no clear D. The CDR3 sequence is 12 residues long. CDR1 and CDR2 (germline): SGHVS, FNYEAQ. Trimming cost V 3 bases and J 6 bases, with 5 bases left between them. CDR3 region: CASSFIAGELFF. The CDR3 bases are TGTGCCAGCAGCTTTATAGCCGGGGAGCTGTTTTTT. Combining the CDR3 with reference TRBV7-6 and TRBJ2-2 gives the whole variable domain GAGVSQSPRYKVTKRGQDVALRCDPISGHVSLYWYRQALGQGPEFLTYFNYEAQQDKSGLPNDRFSAERPEGSISTLTIQRTEQRDSAMYRCASSFIAGELFFGEGSRLTVL.

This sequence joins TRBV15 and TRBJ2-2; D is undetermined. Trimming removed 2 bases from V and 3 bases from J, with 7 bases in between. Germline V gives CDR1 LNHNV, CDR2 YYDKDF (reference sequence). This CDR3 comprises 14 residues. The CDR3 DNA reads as TGTGCCACCAGCAGACATAGATACACCGGGGAGCTGTTTTTT. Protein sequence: CATSRHRYTGELFF.

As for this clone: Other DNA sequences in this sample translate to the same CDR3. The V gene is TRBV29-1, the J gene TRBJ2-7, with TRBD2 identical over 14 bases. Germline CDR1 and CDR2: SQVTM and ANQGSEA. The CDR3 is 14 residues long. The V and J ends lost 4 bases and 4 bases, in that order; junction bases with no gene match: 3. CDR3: CSVGGTSGGYEQYF. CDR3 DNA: TGCAGCGTTGGAGGGACTAGCGGGGGATACGAGCAGTACTTC.

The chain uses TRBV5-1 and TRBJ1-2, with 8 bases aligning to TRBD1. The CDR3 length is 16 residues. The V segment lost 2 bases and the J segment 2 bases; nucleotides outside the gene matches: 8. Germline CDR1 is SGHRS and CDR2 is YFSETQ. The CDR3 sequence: CASSLNPGQENYGYTF. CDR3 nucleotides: TGCGCCAGCAGCTTAAATCCGGGACAGGAGAACTATGGCTACACCTTC.

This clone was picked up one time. This chain's CDR3 is CASSLGVTANTGELFF. CDR3 bases: TGCGCCAGCAGCTTGGGGGTCACCGCGAACACCGGGGAGCTGTTTTTT. The V and J genes are TRBV5-1 and TRBJ2-2; D call uncertain. This CDR3 spans 16 amino acids. The germline gives CDR1 SGHRS, CDR2 YFSETQ. Trimming took off 0 bases at V and 0 bases at J, with 9 bases between the two ends.

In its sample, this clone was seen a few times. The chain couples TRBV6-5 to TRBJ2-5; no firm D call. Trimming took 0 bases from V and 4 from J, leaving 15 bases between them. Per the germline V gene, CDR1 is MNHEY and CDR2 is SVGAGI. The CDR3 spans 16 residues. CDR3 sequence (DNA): TGTGCCAGCAGTTACTCGGGTAAAGGGCTCGGAGAGACCCAGTACTTC. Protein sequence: CASSYSGKGLGETQYF.

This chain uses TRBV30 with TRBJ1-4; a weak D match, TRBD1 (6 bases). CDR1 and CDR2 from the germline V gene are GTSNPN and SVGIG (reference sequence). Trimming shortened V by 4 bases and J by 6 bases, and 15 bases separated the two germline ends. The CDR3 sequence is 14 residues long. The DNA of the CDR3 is TGTGCCTGGACTTCCGGGGGCTTAGATGAAAAACTGTTTTTT. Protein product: CAWTSGGLDEKLFF.

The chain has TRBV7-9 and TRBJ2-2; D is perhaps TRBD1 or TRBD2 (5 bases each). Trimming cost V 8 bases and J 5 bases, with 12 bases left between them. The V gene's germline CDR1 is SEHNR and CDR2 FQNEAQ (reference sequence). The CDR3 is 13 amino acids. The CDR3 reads CASLGVFTGELFF. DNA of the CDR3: TGTGCCAGCCTGGGGGTTTTTACCGGGGAGCTGTTTTTT.